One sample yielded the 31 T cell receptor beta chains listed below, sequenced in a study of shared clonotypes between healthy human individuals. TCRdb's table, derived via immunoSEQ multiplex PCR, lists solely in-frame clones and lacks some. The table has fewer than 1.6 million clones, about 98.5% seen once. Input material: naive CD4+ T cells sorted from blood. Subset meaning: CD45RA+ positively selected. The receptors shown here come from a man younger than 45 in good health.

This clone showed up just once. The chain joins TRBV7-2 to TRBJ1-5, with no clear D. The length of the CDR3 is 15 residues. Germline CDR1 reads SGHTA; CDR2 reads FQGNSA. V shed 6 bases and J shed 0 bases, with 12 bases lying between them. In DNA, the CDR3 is TGTGCCAGCAGTTACGACCCAAATAGCAATCAGCCCCAGCATTTT. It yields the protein CASSYDPNSNQPQHF.

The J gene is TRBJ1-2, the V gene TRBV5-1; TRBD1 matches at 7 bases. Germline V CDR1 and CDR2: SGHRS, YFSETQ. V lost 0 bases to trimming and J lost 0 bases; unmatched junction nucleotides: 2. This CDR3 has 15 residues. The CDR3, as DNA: TGCGCCAGCAGCTTGGTGGACAGGTCTAACTATGGCTACACCTTC. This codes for CASSLVDRSNYGYTF.

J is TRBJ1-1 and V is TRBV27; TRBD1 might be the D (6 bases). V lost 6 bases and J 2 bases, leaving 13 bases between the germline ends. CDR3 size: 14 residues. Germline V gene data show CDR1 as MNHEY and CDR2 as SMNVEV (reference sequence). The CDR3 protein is CASRLRGANTEAFF. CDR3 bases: TGTGCCAGCAGACTCCGGGGGGCTAACACTGAAGCTTTCTTT.

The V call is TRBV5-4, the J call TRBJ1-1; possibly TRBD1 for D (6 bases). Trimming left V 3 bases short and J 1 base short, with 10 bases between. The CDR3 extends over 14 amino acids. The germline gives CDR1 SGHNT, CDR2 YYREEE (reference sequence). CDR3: CASSYQDRNTEAFF. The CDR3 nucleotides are TGTGCCAGCAGCTACCAGGACAGGAACACTGAAGCTTTCTTT.

In DNA, the CDR3 is TGTGCCTGGAGTGCTTTGGCAGGACGTGGTGGCTACACCTTC. This gives the protein CAWSALAGRGGYTF. The chain links TRBV30 to TRBJ1-2; D ambiguous. V gave up 1 base and J gave up 7 bases, with 16 bases separating them. The CDR3 is 14 residues long. Germline V gene data show CDR1 as GTSNPN and CDR2 as SVGIG (reference sequence).

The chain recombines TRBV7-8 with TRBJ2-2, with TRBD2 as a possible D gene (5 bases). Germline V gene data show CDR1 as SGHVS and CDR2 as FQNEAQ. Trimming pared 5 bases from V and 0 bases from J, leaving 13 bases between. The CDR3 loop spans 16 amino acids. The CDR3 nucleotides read TGTGCCAGCAGCCATCGGCGGGTCCCGAACACCGGGGAGCTGTTTTTT. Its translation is CASSHRRVPNTGELFF.

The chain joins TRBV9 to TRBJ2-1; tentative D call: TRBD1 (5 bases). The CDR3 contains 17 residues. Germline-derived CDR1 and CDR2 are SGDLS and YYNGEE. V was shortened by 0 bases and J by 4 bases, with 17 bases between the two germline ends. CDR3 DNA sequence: TGTGCCAGCAGCGTAGGGATCGCGCGGCCAGGGTACAATGAGCAGTTCTTC. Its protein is CASSVGIARPGYNEQFF.

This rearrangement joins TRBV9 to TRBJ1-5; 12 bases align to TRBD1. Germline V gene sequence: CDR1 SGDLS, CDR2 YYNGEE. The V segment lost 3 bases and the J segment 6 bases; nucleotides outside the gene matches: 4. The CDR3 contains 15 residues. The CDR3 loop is CASSAGTGGGQPQHF. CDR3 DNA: TGTGCCAGCAGCGCCGGGACAGGGGGCGGTCAGCCCCAGCATTTT.

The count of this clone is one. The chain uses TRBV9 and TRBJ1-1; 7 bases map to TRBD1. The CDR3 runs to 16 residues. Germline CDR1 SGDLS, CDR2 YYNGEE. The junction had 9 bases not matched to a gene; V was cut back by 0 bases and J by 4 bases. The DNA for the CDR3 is TGTGCCAGCAGCGTAGCCTCACAGGGGAGCGGCACTGAAGCTTTCTTT. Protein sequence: CASSVASQGSGTEAFF.

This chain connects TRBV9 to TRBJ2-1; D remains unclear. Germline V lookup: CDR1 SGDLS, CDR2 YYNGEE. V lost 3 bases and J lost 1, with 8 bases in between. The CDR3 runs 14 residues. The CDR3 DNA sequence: TGTGCCAGCAGCGAGCGCCCTTCCTACAATGAGCAGTTCTTC. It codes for CASSERPSYNEQFF.

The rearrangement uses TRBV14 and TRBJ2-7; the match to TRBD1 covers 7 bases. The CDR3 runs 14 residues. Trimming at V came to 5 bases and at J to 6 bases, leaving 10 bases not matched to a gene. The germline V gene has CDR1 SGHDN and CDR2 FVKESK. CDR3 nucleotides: TGTGCCAGCAGCTACAGGGGCGGGCACCGCGAGCAGTACTTC. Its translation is CASSYRGGHREQYF.

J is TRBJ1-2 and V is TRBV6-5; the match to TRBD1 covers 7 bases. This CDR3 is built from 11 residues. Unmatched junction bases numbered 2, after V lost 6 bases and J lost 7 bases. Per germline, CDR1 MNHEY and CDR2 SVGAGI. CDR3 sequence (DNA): TGTGCCAGCAGGTACAGGGGTGGCTACACCTTC. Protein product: CASRYRGGYTF.

The DNA of the CDR3 is TGTGCCAGCACCACCCCGAGGGGTATCACCTACGAGCAGTACTTC. Translating it yields CASTTPRGITYEQYF. The V call is TRBV28, the J call TRBJ2-7; D possibly uses TRBD1 or TRBD2 (5 bases each). V lost 7 bases to trimming and J lost 2 bases, with 18 bases between them. CDR1 MDHEN and CDR2 SYDVKM come from the germline V gene. This CDR3 is built from 15 residues.

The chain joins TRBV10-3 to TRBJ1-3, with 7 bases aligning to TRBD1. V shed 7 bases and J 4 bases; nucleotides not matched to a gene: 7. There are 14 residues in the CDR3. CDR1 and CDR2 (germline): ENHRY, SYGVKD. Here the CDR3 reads CAITPGGPGNTIYF. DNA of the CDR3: TGTGCCATCACCCCAGGGGGGCCCGGAAACACCATATATTTT.

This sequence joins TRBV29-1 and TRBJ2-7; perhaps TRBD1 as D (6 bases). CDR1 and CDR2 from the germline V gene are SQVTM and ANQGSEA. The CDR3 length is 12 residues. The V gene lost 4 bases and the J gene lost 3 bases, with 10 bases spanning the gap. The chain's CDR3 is CSVGGQSYEQYF. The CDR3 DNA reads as TGCAGCGTTGGAGGACAGAGCTACGAGCAGTACTTC.

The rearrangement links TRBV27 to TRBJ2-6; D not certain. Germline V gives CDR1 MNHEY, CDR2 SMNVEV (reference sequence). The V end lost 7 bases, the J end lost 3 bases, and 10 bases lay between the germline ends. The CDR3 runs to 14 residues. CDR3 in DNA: TGTGCCAGCACGGGTCGCGGTGGGGCCAACGTCCTGACTTTC. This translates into CASTGRGGANVLTF.

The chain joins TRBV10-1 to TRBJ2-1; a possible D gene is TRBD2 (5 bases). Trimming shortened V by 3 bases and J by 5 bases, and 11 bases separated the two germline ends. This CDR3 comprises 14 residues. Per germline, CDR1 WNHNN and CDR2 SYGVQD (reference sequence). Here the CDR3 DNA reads TGCGCCAGCAGTGAATTCGGGATCGACAATGAGCAGTTCTTC. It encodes CASSEFGIDNEQFF.

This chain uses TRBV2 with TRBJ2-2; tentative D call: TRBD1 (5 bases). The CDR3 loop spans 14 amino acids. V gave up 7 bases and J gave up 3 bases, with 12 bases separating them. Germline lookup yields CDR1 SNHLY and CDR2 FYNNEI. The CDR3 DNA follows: TGTGCCAGCAAGAGCCAGGGATACACCGGGGAGCTGTTTTTT. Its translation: CASKSQGYTGELFF.

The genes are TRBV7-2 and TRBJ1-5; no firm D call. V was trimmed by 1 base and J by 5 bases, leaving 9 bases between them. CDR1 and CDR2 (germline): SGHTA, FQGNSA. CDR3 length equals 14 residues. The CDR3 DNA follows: TGTGCCAGCAGCTTAGTAGTTTTTGATCAGCCCCAGCATTTT. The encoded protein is CASSLVVFDQPQHF.

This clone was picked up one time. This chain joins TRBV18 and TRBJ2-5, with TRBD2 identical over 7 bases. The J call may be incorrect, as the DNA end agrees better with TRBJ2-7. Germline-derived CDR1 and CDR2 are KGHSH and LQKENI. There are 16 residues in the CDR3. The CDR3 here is CASSPTPTSVLREQYF. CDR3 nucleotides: TGTGCCAGCTCACCGACCCCTACTAGCGTCTTACGCGAGCAGTACTTC.

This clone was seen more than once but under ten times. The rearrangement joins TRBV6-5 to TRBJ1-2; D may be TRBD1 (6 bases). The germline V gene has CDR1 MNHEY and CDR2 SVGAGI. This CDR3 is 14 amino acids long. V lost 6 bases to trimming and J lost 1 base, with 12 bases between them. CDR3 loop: CASRTSGHNYGYTF. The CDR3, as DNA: TGTGCCAGCAGGACCTCGGGACATAACTATGGCTACACCTTC.

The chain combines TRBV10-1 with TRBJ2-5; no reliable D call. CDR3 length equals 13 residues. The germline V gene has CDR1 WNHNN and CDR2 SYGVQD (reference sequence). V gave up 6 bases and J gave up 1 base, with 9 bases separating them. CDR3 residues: CASSPGRQETQYF. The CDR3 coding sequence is TGCGCCAGCAGCCCCGGCCGCCAAGAGACCCAGTACTTC.

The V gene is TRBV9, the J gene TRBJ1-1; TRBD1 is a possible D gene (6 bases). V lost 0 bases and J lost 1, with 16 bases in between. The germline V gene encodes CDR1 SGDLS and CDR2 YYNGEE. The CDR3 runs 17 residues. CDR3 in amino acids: CASSVARGDLPNTEAFF. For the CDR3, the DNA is TGTGCCAGCAGCGTAGCTAGGGGGGACCTACCGAACACTGAAGCTTTCTTT. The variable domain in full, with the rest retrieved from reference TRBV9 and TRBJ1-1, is DSGVTQTPKHLITATGQRVTLRCSPRSGDLSVYWYQQSLDQGLQFLIQYYNGEERAKGNILERFSAQQFPDLHSELNLSSLELGDSALYFCASSVARGDLPNTEAFFGQGTRLTVV.

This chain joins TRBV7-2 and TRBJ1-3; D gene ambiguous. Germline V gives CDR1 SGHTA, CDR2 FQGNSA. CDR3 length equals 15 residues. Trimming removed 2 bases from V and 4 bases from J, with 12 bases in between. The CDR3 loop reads CASSLSVVYGNTIYF. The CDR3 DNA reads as TGTGCCAGCAGCTTAAGCGTGGTGTACGGAAACACCATATATTTT.

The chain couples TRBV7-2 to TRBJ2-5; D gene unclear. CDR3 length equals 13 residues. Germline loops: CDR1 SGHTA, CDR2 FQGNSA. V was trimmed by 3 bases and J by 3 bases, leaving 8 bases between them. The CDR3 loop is CASSFNSKETQYF. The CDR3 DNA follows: TGTGCCAGCAGCTTTAACAGCAAAGAGACCCAGTACTTC.

The CDR3 sequence is CATSRGNLAGGSYTDTQYF. The CDR3 DNA reads as TGTGCCACCAGCCGAGGGAATTTAGCGGGAGGGTCCTACACAGATACGCAGTATTTT. The chain uses TRBV15 and TRBJ2-3, with 11 bases matching TRBD2. The CDR3 length is 19 residues. Germline trimming cut 5 bases from V and 2 bases from J; bases unmatched to any gene: 15. Germline V lookup: CDR1 LNHNV, CDR2 YYDKDF (reference sequence).

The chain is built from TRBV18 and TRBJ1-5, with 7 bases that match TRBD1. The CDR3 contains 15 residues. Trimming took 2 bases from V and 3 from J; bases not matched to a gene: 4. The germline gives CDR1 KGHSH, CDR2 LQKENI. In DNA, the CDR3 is TGTGCCAGCTCACCAGTGACAGGGCTCAATCAGCCCCAGCATTTT. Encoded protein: CASSPVTGLNQPQHF.

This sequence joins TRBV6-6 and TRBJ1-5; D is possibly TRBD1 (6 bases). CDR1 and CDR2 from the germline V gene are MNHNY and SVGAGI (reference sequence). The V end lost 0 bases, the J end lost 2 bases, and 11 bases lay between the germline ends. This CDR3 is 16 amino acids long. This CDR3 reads CASSYSGQQGNQPQHF. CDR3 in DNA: TGTGCCAGCAGTTACTCTGGACAGCAAGGCAATCAGCCCCAGCATTTT.

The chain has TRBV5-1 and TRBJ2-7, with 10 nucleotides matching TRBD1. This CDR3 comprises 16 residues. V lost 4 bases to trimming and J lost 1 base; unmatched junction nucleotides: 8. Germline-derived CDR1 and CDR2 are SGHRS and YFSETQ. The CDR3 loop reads CASSEGQGGESYEQYF. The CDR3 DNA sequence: TGCGCCAGCAGCGAAGGACAGGGGGGCGAATCCTACGAGCAGTACTTC.

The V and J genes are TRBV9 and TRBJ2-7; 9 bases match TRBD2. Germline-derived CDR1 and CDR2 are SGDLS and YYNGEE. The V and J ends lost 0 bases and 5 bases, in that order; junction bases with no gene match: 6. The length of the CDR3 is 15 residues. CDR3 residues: CASSVGLAGNHEQYF. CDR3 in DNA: TGTGCCAGCAGCGTAGGCCTAGCGGGAAATCACGAGCAGTACTTC.

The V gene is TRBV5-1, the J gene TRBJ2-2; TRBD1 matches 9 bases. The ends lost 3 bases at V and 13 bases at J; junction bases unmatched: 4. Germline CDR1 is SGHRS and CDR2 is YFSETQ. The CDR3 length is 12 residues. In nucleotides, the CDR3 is TGCGCCAGCAGCTGGGACAGGGAGGGGCTGTTTTTT. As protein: CASSWDREGLFF.